Below are 2 T cell receptor beta chains sequenced from a single sample in a study of beta chain features in type 1 diabetes (dated by TCRdb to between 2017 and 2018). Library generation was performed with the immunoSEQ multiplex PCR assay. The High Capacity cDNA Reverse Transcription Kit was used to reverse transcribe all of the isolated RNA, meaning that expressed TCRB transcripts were what got sequenced. TCRdb provides this immuneACCESS table in a form limited to in-frame rearrangements. Some clones are lacking; in checked studies, under half of them reflect an unresolved V gene, and why the rest are absent is not known. In all, the sample holds about 220,000 clones, and about a tenth of those were seen once. Together, the top ten hold roughly 1.3% of the sample. The sequenced sample consisted of central memory CD4+ T cells from blood. These receptor sequences come from a man aged 18 to 29 in good health.

To note about this clone: At one boundary the junction diverges from the germline segment, which might be a read error. The chain is built from TRBV5-4 and TRBJ2-3; 7 bases are a match to TRBD1. Germline assignment: CDR1 SGHNT and CDR2 YYREEE (reference sequence). This CDR3 is 18 amino acids long. The CDR3 protein is CASSQDAPGQQLTDTQYF. CDR3 DNA sequence: TGCGCCAGCAGCCAAGATGCCCCGGGACAGCAACTCACAGATACGCAGTATTTT.

This clone was seen at least ten times. The gene calls are TRBV4-3 and TRBJ2-6; D gene ambiguous. The CDR3 has 15 residues. Per germline, CDR1 LGHNA and CDR2 YSLEER. Trimming stripped 0 bases from V and 5 bases from J, with 8 bases between. CDR3: CASSQEFRWANVLTF. DNA of the CDR3: TGCGCCAGCAGCCAAGAGTTCCGGTGGGCCAACGTCCTGACTTTC.